The clone carrying this T cell receptor beta chain is medium-sized (0.01 to 0.1%). Its antigen remains unknown. General study points: Roughly an eighth of tumor Treg sequences matched naive CD4+ cells. Tumor-infiltrating Treg TCR alpha and beta sequences overlapped most with tumor naive CD4+ T cells, then blood naive. Tumor memory CD4+ T cell TCR gene usage clustered with blood and lymph node memory CD4+ cells and lymph node naive CD4+ cells.

CD25-based Treg depletion was applied to purified naive CD4+ T cells. The CDR3 is made up of 16 amino acids. V dropped 3 bases and J dropped 5 bases, with 19 bases sitting between them. TRBV12-4/TRBJ1-2 clonotypes were amplified with adaptor-ligated barcode primers. One entry per CDR3 protein results from TCRdb running MiXCR on the multiplex PCR reads. The repertoire consists of 800 or so distinct CDR3 sequences, with around 3.6% occurring once and the leading ten covering roughly 29%. This chain joins TRBV12-3 or TRBV12-4 and TRBJ1-2; TRBD1 might be the D (5 bases). The clonotype was recovered from a female donor with breast cancer. The sequenced material came from naive CD4+ T cells sorted from blood. The subset here: naive CD4+ T cells, CD4+CD45RA+CD25-. The CDR3 coding sequence is TGTGCCAGCAGTTTTATACCGGACGGGGAGGGGTATGGCTACACCTTC. Its protein is CASSFIPDGEGYGYTF.